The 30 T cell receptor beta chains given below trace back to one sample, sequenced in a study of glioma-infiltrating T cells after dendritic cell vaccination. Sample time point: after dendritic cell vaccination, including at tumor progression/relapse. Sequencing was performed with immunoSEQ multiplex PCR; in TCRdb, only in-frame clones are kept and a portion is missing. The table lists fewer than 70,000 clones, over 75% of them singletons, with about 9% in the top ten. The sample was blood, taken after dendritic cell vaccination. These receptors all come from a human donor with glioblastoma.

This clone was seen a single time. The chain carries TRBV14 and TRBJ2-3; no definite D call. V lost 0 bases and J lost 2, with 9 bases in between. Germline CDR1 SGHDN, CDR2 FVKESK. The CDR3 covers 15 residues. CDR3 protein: CASSQDLTFTDTQYF. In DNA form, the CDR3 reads TGTGCCAGCAGCCAAGATCTAACCTTCACAGATACGCAGTATTTT.

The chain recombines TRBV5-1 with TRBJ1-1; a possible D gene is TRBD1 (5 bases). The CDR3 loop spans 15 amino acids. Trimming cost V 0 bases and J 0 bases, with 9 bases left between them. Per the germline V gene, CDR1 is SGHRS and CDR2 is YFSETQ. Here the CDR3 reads CASSLGRGMNTEAFF. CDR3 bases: TGCGCCAGCAGCTTGGGGAGGGGAATGAACACTGAAGCTTTCTTT.

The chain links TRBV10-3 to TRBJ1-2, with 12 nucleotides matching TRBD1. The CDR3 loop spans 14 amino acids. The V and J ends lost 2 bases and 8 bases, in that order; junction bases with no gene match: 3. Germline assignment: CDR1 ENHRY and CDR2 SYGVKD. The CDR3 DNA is TGTGCCATCAGTGAGGGGACAGGGGGCGGGGGCTACACCTTC. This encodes CAISEGTGGGGYTF.

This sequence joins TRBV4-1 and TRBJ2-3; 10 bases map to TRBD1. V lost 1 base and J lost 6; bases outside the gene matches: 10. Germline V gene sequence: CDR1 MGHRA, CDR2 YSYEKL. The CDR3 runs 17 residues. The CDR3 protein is CASSQVAQDRGGDTQYF. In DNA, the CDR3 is TGCGCCAGCAGCCAAGTAGCCCAGGACAGGGGGGGGGATACGCAGTATTTT.

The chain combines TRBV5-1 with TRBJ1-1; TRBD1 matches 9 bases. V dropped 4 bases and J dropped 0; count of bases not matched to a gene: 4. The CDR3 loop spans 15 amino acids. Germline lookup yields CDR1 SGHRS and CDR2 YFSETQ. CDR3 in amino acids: CASSRGDRVNTEAFF. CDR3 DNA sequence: TGCGCCAGCAGCCGAGGGGACAGGGTGAACACTGAAGCTTTCTTT. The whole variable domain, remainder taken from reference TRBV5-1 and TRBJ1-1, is KAGVTQTPRYLIKTRGQQVTLSCSPISGHRSVSWYQQTPGQGLQFLFEYFSETQRNKGNFPGRFSGRQFSNSRSEMNVSTLELGDSALYLCASSRGDRVNTEAFFGQGTRLTVV.

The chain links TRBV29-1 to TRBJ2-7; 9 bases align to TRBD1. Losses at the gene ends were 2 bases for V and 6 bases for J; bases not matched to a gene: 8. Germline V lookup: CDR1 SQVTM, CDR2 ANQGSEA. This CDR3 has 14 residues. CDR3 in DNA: TGCAGCGTTGAACCCCGACAGGGGGTTAGCGAGCAGTACTTC. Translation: CSVEPRQGVSEQYF.

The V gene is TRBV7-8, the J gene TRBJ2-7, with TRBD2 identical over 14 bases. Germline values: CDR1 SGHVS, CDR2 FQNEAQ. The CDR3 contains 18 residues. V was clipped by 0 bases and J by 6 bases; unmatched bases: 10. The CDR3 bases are TGTGCCAGCAGCTTAGCATACGGGACTAGCGGGGGATCCCCCGAGCAGTACTTC. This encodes CASSLAYGTSGGSPEQYF.

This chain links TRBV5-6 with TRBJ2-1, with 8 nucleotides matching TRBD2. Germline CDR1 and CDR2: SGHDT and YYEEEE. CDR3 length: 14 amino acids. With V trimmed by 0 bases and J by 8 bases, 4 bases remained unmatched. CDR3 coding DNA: TGTGCCAGCAGCTTGGCCCTGACTAGCGATGAGCAGTTCTTC. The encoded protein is CASSLALTSDEQFF.

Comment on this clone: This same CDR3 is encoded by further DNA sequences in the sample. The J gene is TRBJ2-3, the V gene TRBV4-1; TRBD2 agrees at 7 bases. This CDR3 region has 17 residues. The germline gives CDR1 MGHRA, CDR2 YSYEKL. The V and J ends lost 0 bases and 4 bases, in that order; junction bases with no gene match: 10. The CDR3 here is CASSQDSLAVVSDTQYF. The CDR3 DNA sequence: TGCGCCAGCAGCCAAGATTCCCTAGCGGTTGTATCAGATACGCAGTATTTT.

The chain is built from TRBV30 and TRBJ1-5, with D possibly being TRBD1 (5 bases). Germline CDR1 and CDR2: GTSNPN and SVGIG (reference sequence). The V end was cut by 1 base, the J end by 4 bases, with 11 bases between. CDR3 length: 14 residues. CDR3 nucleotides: TGTGCCTGGAGTGGTATACGGGGGAATCAGCCCCAGCATTTT. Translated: CAWSGIRGNQPQHF.

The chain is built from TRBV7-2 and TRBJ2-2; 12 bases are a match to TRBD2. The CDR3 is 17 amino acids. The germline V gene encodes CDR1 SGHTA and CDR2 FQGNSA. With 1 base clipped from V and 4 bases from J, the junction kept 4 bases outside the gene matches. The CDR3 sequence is CASSLGLAGGPTGELFF. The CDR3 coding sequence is TGTGCCAGCAGCTTAGGGCTAGCGGGGGGGCCCACCGGGGAGCTGTTTTTT.

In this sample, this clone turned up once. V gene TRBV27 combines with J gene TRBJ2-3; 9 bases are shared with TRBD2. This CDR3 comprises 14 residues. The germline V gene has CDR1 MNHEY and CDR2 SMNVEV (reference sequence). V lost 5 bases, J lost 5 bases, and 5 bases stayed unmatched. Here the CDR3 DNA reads TGTGCCAGCAGTCCGGGACTAGCATTAGATACGCAGTATTTT. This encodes CASSPGLALDTQYF.

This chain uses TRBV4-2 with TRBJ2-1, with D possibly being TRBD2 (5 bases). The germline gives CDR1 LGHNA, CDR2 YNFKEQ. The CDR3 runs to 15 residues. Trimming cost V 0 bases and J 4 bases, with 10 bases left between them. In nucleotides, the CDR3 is TGTGCCAGCAGCCAAGACGCGGGCGGATACAATGAGCAGTTCTTC. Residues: CASSQDAGGYNEQFF.

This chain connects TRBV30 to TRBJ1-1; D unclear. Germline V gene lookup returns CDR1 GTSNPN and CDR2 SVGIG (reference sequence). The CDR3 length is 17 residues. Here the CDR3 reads CSYTSGYHSYQNTEAFF. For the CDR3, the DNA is TGTTCATACACCTCGGGATACCATAGTTACCAGAACACTGAAGCTTTCTTT.

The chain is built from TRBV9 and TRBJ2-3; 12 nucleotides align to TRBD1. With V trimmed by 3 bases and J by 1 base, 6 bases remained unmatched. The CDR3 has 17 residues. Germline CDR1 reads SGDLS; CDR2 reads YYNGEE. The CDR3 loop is CASSAGGQGARTDTQYF. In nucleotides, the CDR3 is TGTGCCAGCAGCGCCGGGGGACAGGGGGCCCGCACAGATACGCAGTATTTT.

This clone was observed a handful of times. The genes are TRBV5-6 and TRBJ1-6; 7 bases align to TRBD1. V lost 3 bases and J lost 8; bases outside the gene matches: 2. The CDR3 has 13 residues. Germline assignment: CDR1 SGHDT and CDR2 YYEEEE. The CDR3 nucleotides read TGTGCCAGCAGCTCCACAGGGGATTCACCCCTCCACTTT. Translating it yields CASSSTGDSPLHF.

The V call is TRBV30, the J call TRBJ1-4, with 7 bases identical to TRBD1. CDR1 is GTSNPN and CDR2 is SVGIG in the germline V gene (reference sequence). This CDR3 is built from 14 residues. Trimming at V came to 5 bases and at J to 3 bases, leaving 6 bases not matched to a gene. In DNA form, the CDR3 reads TGTGCCTGGGGGACCGGGACAGCTAATGAAAAACTGTTTTTT. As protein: CAWGTGTANEKLFF.

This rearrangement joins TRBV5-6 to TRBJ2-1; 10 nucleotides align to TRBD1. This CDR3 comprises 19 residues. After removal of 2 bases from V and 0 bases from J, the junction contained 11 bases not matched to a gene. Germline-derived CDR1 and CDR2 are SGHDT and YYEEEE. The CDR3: CASSLTGTGDPSSYNEQFF. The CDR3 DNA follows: TGTGCCAGCAGCTTAACCGGGACAGGGGACCCGTCCTCCTACAATGAGCAGTTCTTC.

The CDR3 sequence: CASSQNDRDTTYEQYF. The CDR3 region has the DNA TGTGCCAGCAGCCAGAATGACCGGGACACAACCTACGAGCAGTACTTC. The chain has TRBV4-2 and TRBJ2-7, with D perhaps matching TRBD1 (6 bases). CDR1 and CDR2 from the germline V gene are LGHNA and YNFKEQ. The CDR3 extends over 16 amino acids. Trimming cost V 3 bases and J 2 bases, with 17 bases left between them.

This chain's CDR3 is CASTNPPLQGPHEQYF. The CDR3 DNA follows: TGTGCCAGCACTAACCCGCCCTTACAGGGACCCCACGAGCAGTACTTC. The chain links TRBV2 to TRBJ2-7, with a tentative D call TRBD1 (6 bases). Trimming took 7 bases from V and 5 from J, leaving 24 bases between them. The CDR3 extends over 16 amino acids. Looked up from germline, CDR1 is SNHLY and CDR2 is FYNNEI.

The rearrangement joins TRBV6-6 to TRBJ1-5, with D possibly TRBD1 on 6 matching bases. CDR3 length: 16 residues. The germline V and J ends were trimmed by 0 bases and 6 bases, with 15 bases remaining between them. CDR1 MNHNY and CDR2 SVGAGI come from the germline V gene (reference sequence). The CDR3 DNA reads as TGTGCCAGCAGTTACTCCCTGACAGGCTCAAGTCAGCCCCAGCATTTT. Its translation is CASSYSLTGSSQPQHF.

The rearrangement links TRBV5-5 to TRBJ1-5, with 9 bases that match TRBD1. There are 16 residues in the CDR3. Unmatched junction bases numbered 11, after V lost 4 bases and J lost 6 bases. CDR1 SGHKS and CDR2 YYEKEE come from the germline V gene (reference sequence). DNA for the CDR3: TGTGCCAGCAGCGCGGGACAGGGTATTTTCAGTCAGCCCCAGCATTTT. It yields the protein CASSAGQGIFSQPQHF.

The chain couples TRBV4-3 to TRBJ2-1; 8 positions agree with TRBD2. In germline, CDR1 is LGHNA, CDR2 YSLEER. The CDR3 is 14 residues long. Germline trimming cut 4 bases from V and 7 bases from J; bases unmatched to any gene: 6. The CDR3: CASSPGTSDNEQFF. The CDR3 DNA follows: TGCGCCAGCAGCCCGGGGACTAGTGATAATGAGCAGTTCTTC.

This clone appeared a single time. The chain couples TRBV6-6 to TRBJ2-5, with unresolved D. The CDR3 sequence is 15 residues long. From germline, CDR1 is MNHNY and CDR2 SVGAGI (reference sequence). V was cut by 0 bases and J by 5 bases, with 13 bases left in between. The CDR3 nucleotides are TGTGCCAGCAGTTACTCGAGCCGGCGGATGGAGACCCAGTACTTC. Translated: CASSYSSRRMETQYF.

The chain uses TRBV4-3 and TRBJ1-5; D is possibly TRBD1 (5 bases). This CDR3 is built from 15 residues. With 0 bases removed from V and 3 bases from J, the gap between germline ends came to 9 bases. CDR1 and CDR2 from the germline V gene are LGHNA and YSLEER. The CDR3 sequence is CASSQERRANQPQHF. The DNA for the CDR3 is TGCGCCAGCAGCCAAGAACGCAGGGCCAATCAGCCCCAGCATTTT.

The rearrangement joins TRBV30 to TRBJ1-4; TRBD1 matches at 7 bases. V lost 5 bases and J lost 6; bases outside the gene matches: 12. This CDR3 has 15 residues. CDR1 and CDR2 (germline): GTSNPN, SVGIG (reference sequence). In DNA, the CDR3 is TGTGCCTGGGATGTAACCGGGACAGAAGATGAAAAACTGTTTTTT. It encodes CAWDVTGTEDEKLFF.

This chain's CDR3 is CASSQHLASATDTQYF. The CDR3, as DNA: TGCGCCAGCAGCCAACACCTAGCGTCCGCGACAGATACGCAGTATTTT. The rearrangement uses TRBV5-1 and TRBJ2-3; D is perhaps TRBD2 (6 bases). This CDR3 has 16 residues. Germline V CDR1 and CDR2: SGHRS, YFSETQ. V dropped 4 bases and J dropped 3 bases, with 18 bases sitting between them.

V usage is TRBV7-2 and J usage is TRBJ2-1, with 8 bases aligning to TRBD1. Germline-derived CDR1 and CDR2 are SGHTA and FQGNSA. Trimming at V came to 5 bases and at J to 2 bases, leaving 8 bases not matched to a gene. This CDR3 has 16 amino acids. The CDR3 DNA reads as TGTGCCAGCAGCCCCCCCGGGACAGGTGCCTACAATGAGCAGTTCTTC. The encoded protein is CASSPPGTGAYNEQFF.

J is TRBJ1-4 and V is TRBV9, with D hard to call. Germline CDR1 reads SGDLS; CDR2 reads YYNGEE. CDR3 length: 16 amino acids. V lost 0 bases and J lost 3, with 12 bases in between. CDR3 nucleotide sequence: TGTGCCAGCAGCGTAGGGGCCGCCCGTTCTAATGAAAAACTGTTTTTT. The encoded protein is CASSVGAARSNEKLFF.

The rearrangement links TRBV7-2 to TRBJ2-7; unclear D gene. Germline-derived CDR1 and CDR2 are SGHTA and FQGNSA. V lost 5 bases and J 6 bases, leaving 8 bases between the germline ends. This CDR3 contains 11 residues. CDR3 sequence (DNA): TGTGCCAGCAGCCCCCCTCCCGAGCAGTACTTC. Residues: CASSPPPEQYF. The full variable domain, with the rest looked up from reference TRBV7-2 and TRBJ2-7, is GAGVSQSPSNKVTEKGKDVELRCDPISGHTALYWYRQSLGQGLEFLIYFQGNSAPDKSGLPSDRFSAERTGGSVSTLTIQRTQQEDSAVYLCASSPPPEQYFGPGTRLTVT.